The 32 T cell receptor beta chains below were found in one sample sequenced in a study of CD8 T cells in Susac syndrome. The RNA, about 0.5 to 1 ug, was put through reverse transcription using random hexamers. One entry per CDR3 protein results from TCRdb running MiXCR on the immunoSEQ multiplex PCR reads. The profile covers almost 450,000 distinct CDR3 sequences, with around 83% appearing a single time and under 0.15% taken by the ten largest. Sample: CD8+ T cells from PBMCs. The source of these receptors is a human donor with multiple sclerosis.

This chain links TRBV30 with TRBJ1-2, with D possibly being TRBD1 (6 bases). Trimming shortened V by 1 base and J by 1 base, and 19 bases separated the two germline ends. The CDR3 extends over 17 amino acids. Looked up from germline, CDR1 is GTSNPN and CDR2 is SVGIG (reference sequence). The CDR3 region is CAWSGRQAPTNNYGYTF. As DNA, the CDR3 is TGTGCCTGGAGTGGAAGACAGGCGCCTACTAATAACTATGGCTACACCTTC.

The V gene is TRBV11-2, the J gene TRBJ2-1, with 10 bases fitting TRBD1. Trimming at V came to 7 bases and at J to 7 bases, leaving 10 bases not matched to a gene. Germline CDR1 reads SGHAT; CDR2 reads FQNNGV. The CDR3 sequence is 15 residues long. This CDR3 is CASTPGQGMENEQFF. For the CDR3, the DNA is TGTGCCAGCACCCCGGGACAGGGGATGGAGAATGAGCAGTTCTTC.

The chain combines TRBV12-3 or TRBV12-4 with TRBJ1-2; no firm D call. V was clipped by 0 bases and J by 3 bases, with 8 bases between them. CDR3 length: 14 residues. The CDR3 DNA follows: TGTGCCAGCAGTTTAGCGGGCCAGGACTATGGCTACACCTTC. Translation gives CASSLAGQDYGYTF.

V and J are TRBV10-3 and TRBJ2-2; D perhaps matches TRBD2 (6 bases). Looked up from germline, CDR1 is ENHRY and CDR2 is SYGVKD. CDR3 length: 13 residues. V lost 10 bases and J lost 5, with 14 bases in between. The CDR3 coding sequence is TGTGCCACCCAACGGGGGTTGACCGGGGAGCTGTTTTTT. It encodes CATQRGLTGELFF.

This clonotype was seen more than once but under ten times. The rearrangement uses TRBV10-3 and TRBJ2-7; D uncertain. Germline lookup yields CDR1 ENHRY and CDR2 SYGVKD. CDR3 size: 17 residues. V was trimmed by 4 bases and J by 0 bases, leaving 19 bases between them. The CDR3 nucleotides are TGTGCCATCAGTGGGACCCAACAGAACCGACGCTCCTACGAGCAGTACTTC. It is translated as CAISGTQQNRRSYEQYF.

This clonotype showed up just once. The chain carries TRBV27 and TRBJ2-6, with TRBD1 as a possible D gene (5 bases). V was shortened by 3 bases and J by 1 base, with 10 bases between the two germline ends. CDR1 MNHEY and CDR2 SMNVEV come from the germline V gene (reference sequence). The CDR3 covers 16 residues. The CDR3 spells CASSFLGDSGANVLTF. The CDR3 DNA is TGTGCCAGCAGTTTCCTAGGGGATTCTGGGGCCAACGTCCTGACTTTC.

The CDR3 DNA follows: TGTGCCAGCAGCCTTGACAGGGACACTGGAAACACCATATATTTT. Its protein is CASSLDRDTGNTIYF. The chain employs TRBV9 and TRBJ1-3; TRBD1 matches at 7 bases. V was pared by 4 bases and J by 2 bases, with 6 bases of the junction left unmatched. Germline V CDR1 and CDR2: SGDLS, YYNGEE. This CDR3 region has 15 residues.

The chain recombines TRBV6-5 with TRBJ1-4; the D gene is possibly TRBD1 (6 bases). From germline, CDR1 is MNHEY and CDR2 SVGAGI. The germline V and J ends were trimmed by 5 bases and 6 bases, with 13 bases remaining between them. This CDR3 region has 14 residues. CDR3 region: CASSPGTQDEKLFF. In DNA form, the CDR3 reads TGTGCCAGCAGTCCCGGGACACAGGATGAAAAACTGTTTTTT.

This chain uses TRBV5-4 with TRBJ2-3, with a weak D call TRBD1 (6 bases). V lost 0 bases, J lost 0 bases, and 8 bases lay in between. Germline V gene sequence: CDR1 SGHNT, CDR2 YYREEE (reference sequence). CDR3 size: 15 residues. CDR3 protein: CASSLVGASTDTQYF. The CDR3 nucleotides read TGTGCCAGCAGCTTGGTGGGGGCGAGCACAGATACGCAGTATTTT.

CDR3 amino acids: CASSELAGGLEQYF. The CDR3 coding sequence is TGTGCCAGCAGCGAACTAGCGGGGGGACTCGAGCAGTACTTC. The chain employs TRBV7-9 and TRBJ2-7; TRBD2 matches 12 bases. CDR3 length: 14 amino acids. J was trimmed by 6 bases and V by 5 bases; bases with no gene match: 5. Germline CDR1 is SEHNR and CDR2 is FQNEAQ (reference sequence).

V and J are TRBV5-1 and TRBJ1-1, with 8 positions matching TRBD1. The germline CDR1 and CDR2 sequences are SGHRS and YFSETQ. V trimming: 1 base; J trimming: 5 bases; junction bases outside the gene matches: 7. The CDR3 is 15 amino acids. The CDR3 is CASSLYGQGGTEAFF. The CDR3 nucleotides read TGCGCCAGCAGCTTGTACGGACAGGGTGGTACTGAAGCTTTCTTT.

The CDR3 DNA is TGTGCCAGCAGCTTATCCCGACTAGCGGGGATCCAAGAGACCCAGTACTTC. Its protein is CASSLSRLAGIQETQYF. The J gene is TRBJ2-5, the V gene TRBV11-2, with 11 positions matching TRBD2. In germline, CDR1 is SGHAT, CDR2 FQNNGV. The J segment lost 1 base and the V segment lost 2 bases, leaving 6 bases of the junction unmatched. This CDR3 region has 17 residues.

This chain connects TRBV6-4 to TRBJ2-3; 11 nucleotides match TRBD1. Germline assignment: CDR1 MRHNA and CDR2 SNTAGT. This CDR3 contains 16 residues. V lost 6 bases, J lost 3 bases, and 8 bases stayed unmatched. The CDR3 loop reads CASSPTGTGGTDTQYF. For the CDR3, the DNA is TGTGCCAGCAGCCCCACCGGGACAGGGGGGACAGATACGCAGTATTTT.

The rearrangement uses TRBV15 and TRBJ2-1, with 8 nucleotides matching TRBD2. Germline lookup yields CDR1 LNHNV and CDR2 YYDKDF (reference sequence). V shed 3 bases and J 2 bases; nucleotides not matched to a gene: 12. The CDR3 has 18 residues. The CDR3 DNA sequence: TGTGCCACCAGCAGGTACCCTGCGGGAGGCCCCACCTACAATGAGCAGTTCTTC. Its protein is CATSRYPAGGPTYNEQFF.

V usage is TRBV28 and J usage is TRBJ2-1, with TRBD2 matching 15 bases. With V trimmed by 5 bases and J by 3 bases, 11 bases remained unmatched. This CDR3 is built from 19 residues. Germline CDR1 is MDHEN and CDR2 is SYDVKM. CDR3 protein: CASSPGLAGGISHYNEQFF. CDR3 DNA sequence: TGTGCCAGCAGTCCCGGACTAGCGGGAGGGATCTCGCACTACAATGAGCAGTTCTTC.

The J gene is TRBJ2-1, the V gene TRBV29-1, with 7 positions matching TRBD2. J was trimmed by 12 bases and V by 2 bases; bases with no gene match: 4. Germline lookup yields CDR1 SQVTM and CDR2 ANQGSEA. CDR3 length: 11 amino acids. CDR3 amino acids: CSVEWRGGQFF. CDR3 in DNA: TGCAGCGTTGAATGGCGCGGGGGGCAGTTCTTC.

This chain uses TRBV30 with TRBJ1-4; D gene ambiguous. V lost 2 bases to trimming and J lost 0 bases, with 22 bases between them. The germline V gene encodes CDR1 GTSNPN and CDR2 SVGIG (reference sequence). This CDR3 is 19 amino acids long. The CDR3 DNA reads TGTGCCTGGAGTTTACTTCCTACTGCCTCGTCTGCAACTAATGAAAAACTGTTTTTT. Translation: CAWSLLPTASSATNEKLFF.

V and J are TRBV9 and TRBJ1-4; tentative D call: TRBD1 (5 bases). Trimming pared 5 bases from V and 0 bases from J, leaving 17 bases between. The CDR3 consists of 17 residues. The germline V gene encodes CDR1 SGDLS and CDR2 YYNGEE. DNA for the CDR3: TGTGCCAGCAGGGGGGGTGGCAGGAACGCAACTAATGAAAAACTGTTTTTT. It translates to CASRGGGRNATNEKLFF.

DNA for the CDR3: TGTGCCAGCAGTGAAGCCGTCATCTCATACGAGCAGTACTTC. It codes for CASSEAVISYEQYF. The chain links TRBV2 to TRBJ2-7; no clear D gene. Germline V gene lookup returns CDR1 SNHLY and CDR2 FYNNEI. Deletions cut 0 bases from V and 4 bases from J, with 10 bases between. The CDR3 has 14 amino acids.

V is TRBV7-8 and J is TRBJ2-7; D not resolved. The CDR3 length is 12 residues. Trimming removed 0 bases at V and 4 bases at J, with 4 bases between. Looked up from germline, CDR1 is SGHVS and CDR2 is FQNEAQ. This CDR3 is CASSLAHYEQYF. The CDR3 DNA follows: TGTGCCAGCAGCTTAGCGCATTACGAGCAGTACTTC.

This clonotype turned up a few times. The gene calls are TRBV7-9 and TRBJ2-2, with D perhaps matching TRBD1 (6 bases). Per germline, CDR1 SEHNR and CDR2 FQNEAQ (reference sequence). This CDR3 comprises 13 residues. The V and J ends lost 5 bases and 5 bases respectively, with 9 bases between them. The CDR3 sequence is CASSQTGTGELFF. The CDR3 DNA follows: TGTGCCAGCAGCCAGACAGGAACCGGGGAGCTGTTTTTT.

The V and J genes are TRBV2 and TRBJ2-7; D remains ambiguous. V gave up 8 bases and J gave up 2 bases, with 16 bases separating them. The CDR3 is made up of 14 amino acids. Germline V gene lookup returns CDR1 SNHLY and CDR2 FYNNEI. In DNA form, the CDR3 reads TGTGCCAGCGGAAGGGCAAAACATCCCTACGAGCAGTACTTC. Its translation is CASGRAKHPYEQYF.

CDR3 bases: TGCAGCGTTGAAGACCGGAGCGCTGTCTCCTACGAGCAGTACTTC. This gives the protein CSVEDRSAVSYEQYF. The V call is TRBV29-1, the J call TRBJ2-7; D not resolved. This CDR3 is built from 15 residues. V lost 0 bases, J lost 0 bases, and 12 bases lay in between. The germline V gene encodes CDR1 SQVTM and CDR2 ANQGSEA.

The rearrangement joins TRBV5-4 to TRBJ2-2, with 13 bases aligning to TRBD2. The V gene end was trimmed by 4 bases and the J gene end by 6 bases; junction bases not matched to a gene: 6. CDR3 length equals 16 residues. Germline values: CDR1 SGHNT, CDR2 YYREEE (reference sequence). In nucleotides, the CDR3 is TGTGCCAGCAGCCTTGGACTAGCGGGAGTAGCCGGGGAGCTGTTTTTT. Its protein is CASSLGLAGVAGELFF.

For the CDR3, the DNA is TGCGCCAGCAGCTCCGACAGGGGCTCCTACAATGAGCAGTTCTTC. Amino acid sequence: CASSSDRGSYNEQFF. The chain couples TRBV5-1 to TRBJ2-1, with 8 bases matching TRBD1. Germline CDR1 and CDR2: SGHRS and YFSETQ. The CDR3 sequence is 15 residues long. V trimming: 3 bases; J trimming: 0 bases; junction bases outside the gene matches: 2.

This clonotype was counted only a few times. The chain has TRBV7-2 and TRBJ1-2, with TRBD1 matching over 7 bases. Per the germline V gene, CDR1 is SGHTA and CDR2 is FQGNSA. Trimming cost V 4 bases and J 6 bases; bases outside gene matches: 8. CDR3 length: 14 amino acids. The CDR3 region is CASSSDREGDGYTF. The CDR3, as DNA: TGTGCCAGCAGCTCCGACAGGGAAGGAGATGGCTACACCTTC.

J is TRBJ1-4 and V is TRBV6-5, with D uncertain. Looked up from germline, CDR1 is MNHEY and CDR2 is SVGAGI. This CDR3 has 15 residues. The germline V and J ends were trimmed by 0 bases and 0 bases, with 5 bases remaining between them. CDR3 loop: CASSYSPATNEKLFF. CDR3 nucleotide sequence: TGTGCCAGCAGTTACTCACCCGCAACTAATGAAAAACTGTTTTTT.

This chain links TRBV15 with TRBJ2-1; TRBD1 matches 7 bases. Trimming at V came to 8 bases and at J to 6 bases, leaving 7 bases not matched to a gene. The CDR3 runs 13 residues. Germline CDR1 reads LNHNV; CDR2 reads YYDKDF (reference sequence). The CDR3 DNA reads as TGTGCCACCCGACAGGGTAGCTCCAATGAGCAGTTCTTC. It yields the protein CATRQGSSNEQFF. Based on the CDR3 plus reference TRBV15 and TRBJ2-1, the full variable domain is DAMVIQNPRYQVTQFGKPVTLSCSQTLNHNVMYWYQQKSSQAPKLLFHYYDKDFNNEADTPDNFQSRRPNTSFCFLDIRSPGLGDTAMYLCATRQGSSNEQFFGPGTRLTVL.

This clonotype was counted once. V usage is TRBV30 and J usage is TRBJ1-2; D is perhaps TRBD1 (5 bases). Germline lookup yields CDR1 GTSNPN and CDR2 SVGIG (reference sequence). The CDR3 runs 12 residues. The CDR3 region is CAWDANRGGYTF. The CDR3, as DNA: TGTGCATGGGACGCAAATCGAGGCGGCTACACCTTC.

This sequence joins TRBV28 and TRBJ2-3, with 11 bases aligning to TRBD2. V lost 7 bases, J lost 9 bases, and 12 bases stayed unmatched. In germline, CDR1 is MDHEN, CDR2 SYDVKM. The CDR3 loop spans 15 amino acids. In DNA form, the CDR3 reads TGTGCCAGCATCCAACTAGCGGGAGCGGAAGGGACGCAGTATTTT. Its protein is CASIQLAGAEGTQYF. The whole variable domain, remainder taken from reference TRBV28 and TRBJ2-3, is DVKVTQSSRYLVKRTGEKVFLECVQDMDHENMFWYRQDPGLGLRLIYFSYDVKMKEKGDIPEGYSVSREKKERFSLILESASTNQTSMYLCASIQLAGAEGTQYFGPGTRLTVL.

About this clonotype itself: The CDR3 does not end in the conserved phenylalanine or tryptophan, so this is likely a read error. In DNA form, the CDR3 reads TGTGCCAGCAGTTGGTCTTTTGAAGCTTTCCTT. This translates into CASSWSFEAFL. The J gene is TRBJ1-1, the V gene TRBV7-9, with D unresolved. CDR1 is SEHNR and CDR2 is FQNEAQ in the germline V gene (reference sequence). The CDR3 is made up of 11 amino acids. The ends were cut back, 6 bases at V and 7 bases at J, with 9 bases in the middle.

The chain carries TRBV6-1 and TRBJ1-4; D unclear. V gave up 6 bases and J gave up 0 bases, with 14 bases separating them. In germline, CDR1 is MNHNS, CDR2 SASEGT. The CDR3 totals 16 residues. The CDR3 region is CASRMEVLATNEKLFF. Written as DNA, the CDR3 is TGTGCCAGCAGGATGGAGGTACTTGCAACTAATGAAAAACTGTTTTTT.